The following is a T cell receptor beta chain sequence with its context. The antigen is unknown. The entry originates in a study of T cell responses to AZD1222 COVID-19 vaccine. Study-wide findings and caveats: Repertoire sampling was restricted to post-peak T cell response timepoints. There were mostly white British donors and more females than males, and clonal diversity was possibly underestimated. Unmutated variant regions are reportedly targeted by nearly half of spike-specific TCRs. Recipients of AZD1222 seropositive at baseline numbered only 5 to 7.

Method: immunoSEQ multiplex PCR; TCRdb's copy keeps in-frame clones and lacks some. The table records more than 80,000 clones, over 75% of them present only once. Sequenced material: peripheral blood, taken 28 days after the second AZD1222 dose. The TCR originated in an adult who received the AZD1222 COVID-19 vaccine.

CDR3 sequence: CASSVGANEQFF. The CDR3 DNA is TGTGCCAGCAGCGTCGGGGCCAATGAGCAGTTCTTC. The rearrangement uses TRBV9 and TRBJ2-1; TRBD1 or TRBD2 may be the D gene (5 bases each). CDR3 length: 12 amino acids. Trimming left V 2 bases short and J 6 bases short, with 6 bases between. Germline CDR1 reads SGDLS; CDR2 reads YYNGEE.